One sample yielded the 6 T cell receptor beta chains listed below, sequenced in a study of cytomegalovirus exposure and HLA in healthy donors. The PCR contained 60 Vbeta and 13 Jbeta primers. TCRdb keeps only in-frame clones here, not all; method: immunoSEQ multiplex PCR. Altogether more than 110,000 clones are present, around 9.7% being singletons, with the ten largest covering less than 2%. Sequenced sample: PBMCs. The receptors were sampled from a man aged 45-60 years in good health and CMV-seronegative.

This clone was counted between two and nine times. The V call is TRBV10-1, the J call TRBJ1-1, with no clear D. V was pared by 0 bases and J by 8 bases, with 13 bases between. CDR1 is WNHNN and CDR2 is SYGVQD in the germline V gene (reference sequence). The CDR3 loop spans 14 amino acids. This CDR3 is CASSESRAGSEAFF. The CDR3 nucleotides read TGCGCCAGCAGTGAGTCGAGGGCAGGCTCAGAAGCTTTCTTT.

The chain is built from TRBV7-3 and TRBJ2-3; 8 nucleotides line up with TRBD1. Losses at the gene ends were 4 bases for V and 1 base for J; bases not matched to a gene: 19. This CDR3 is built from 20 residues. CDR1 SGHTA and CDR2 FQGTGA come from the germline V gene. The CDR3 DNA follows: TGTGCCAGCAGCTCCTCAGGCCCGGCCCGTTCGACAGGGGGCACAGATACGCAGTATTTT. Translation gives CASSSSGPARSTGGTDTQYF.

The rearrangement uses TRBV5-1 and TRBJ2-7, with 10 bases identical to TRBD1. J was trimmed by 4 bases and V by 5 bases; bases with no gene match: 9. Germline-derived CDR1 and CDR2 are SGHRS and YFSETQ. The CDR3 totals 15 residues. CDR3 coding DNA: TGCGCCAGCAGACCTCCGGGACAGGGGTTTTACGAGCAGTACTTC. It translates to CASRPPGQGFYEQYF.

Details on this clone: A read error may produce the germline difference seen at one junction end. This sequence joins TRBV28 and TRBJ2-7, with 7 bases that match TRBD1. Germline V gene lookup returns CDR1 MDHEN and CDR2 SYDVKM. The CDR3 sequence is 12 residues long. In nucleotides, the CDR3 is TGCGTAACAGGGGAAAGGGACTACGAGCAGTACTTC. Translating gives CVTGERDYEQYF. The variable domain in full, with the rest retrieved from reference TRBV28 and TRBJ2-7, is DVKVTQSSRYLVKRTGEKVFLECVQDMDHENMFWYRQDPGLGLRLIYFSYDVKMKEKGDIPEGYSVSREKKERFSLILESASTNQTSMYLCVTGERDYEQYFGPGTRLTVT.

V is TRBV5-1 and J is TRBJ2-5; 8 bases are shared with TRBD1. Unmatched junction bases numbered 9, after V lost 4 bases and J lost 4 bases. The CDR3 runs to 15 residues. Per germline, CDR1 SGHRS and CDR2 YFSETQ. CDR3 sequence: CASSRADRASETQYF. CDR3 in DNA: TGCGCCAGCAGCCGGGCGGACAGGGCCTCAGAGACCCAGTACTTC.

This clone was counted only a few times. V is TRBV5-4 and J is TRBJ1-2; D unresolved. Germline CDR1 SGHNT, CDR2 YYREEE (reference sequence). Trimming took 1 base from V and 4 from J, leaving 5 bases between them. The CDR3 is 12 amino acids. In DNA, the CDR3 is TGTGCCAGCAGCTTGTCCCTCTATGGCTACACCTTC. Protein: CASSLSLYGYTF.